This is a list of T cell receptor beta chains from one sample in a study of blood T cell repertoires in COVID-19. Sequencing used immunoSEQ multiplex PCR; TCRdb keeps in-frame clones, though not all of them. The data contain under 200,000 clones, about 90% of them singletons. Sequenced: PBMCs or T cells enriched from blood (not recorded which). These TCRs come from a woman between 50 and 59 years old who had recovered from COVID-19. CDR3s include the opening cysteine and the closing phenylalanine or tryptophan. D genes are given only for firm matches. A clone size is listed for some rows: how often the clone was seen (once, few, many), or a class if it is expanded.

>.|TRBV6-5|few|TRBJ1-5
TGTGCCAGCAGCAGGCTTCCAGTGGCCAATCAGCCCCAGCATTTT
CASSRLPVANQPQHF
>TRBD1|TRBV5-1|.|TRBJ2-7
TGCGCCAGCAGCTTGATGGACAGGGACTACGAGCAGTACTTC
CASSLMDRDYEQYF
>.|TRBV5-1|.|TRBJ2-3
TGCGCCAGCTCCCGGGAGTTCCCCACAGATACGCAGTATTTT
CASSREFPTDTQYF
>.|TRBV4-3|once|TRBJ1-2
TGCGCCAGCAGCCAAGATTGCCAACAGGTATTCTATGGCTACACCTTC
CASSQDCQQVFYGYTF
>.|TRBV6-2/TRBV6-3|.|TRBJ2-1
TGTGCCAGCAGTTATCCCGCGGCAGCGGTGAACAATGAGCAGTTCTTC
CASSYPAAAVNNEQFF
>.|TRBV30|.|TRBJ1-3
TGTGCCTGGAGTCCAACCCGGGACATATATTTT
CAWSPTRDIYF
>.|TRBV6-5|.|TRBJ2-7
TGTGCCAGCAGTTTCGGGCGGGTTGGGTACGAGCAGTACTTC
CASSFGRVGYEQYF
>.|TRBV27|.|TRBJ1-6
TGTGCCAGCAGCACATTAAGACAGGAAAGATCACCCCTCCACTTT
CASSTLRQERSPLHF
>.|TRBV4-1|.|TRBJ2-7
TGCGCCAGCAGCCAAGGCACGTCCCTGAGCTCCTACGAGCAGTACTTC
CASSQGTSLSSYEQYF
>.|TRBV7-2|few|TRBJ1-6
TGTGCCAGCAGCTCGGTTGGAGGCTCACCCCTCCACTTT
CASSSVGGSPLHF
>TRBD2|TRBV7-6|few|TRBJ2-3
TGTGCCAGCAGTCATGGACTAGCGGGAGAAGGCACAGATACGCAGTATTTT
CASSHGLAGEGTDTQYF
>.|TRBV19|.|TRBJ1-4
TGTGCCAGTAGTACCGACAGCCTGGGTGAAAAACTGTTTTTT
CASSTDSLGEKLFF
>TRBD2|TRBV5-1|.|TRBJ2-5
TGCGCCAGCAGCTTGGGGACTAGCGGTCAAGAGACCCAGTACTTC
CASSLGTSGQETQYF
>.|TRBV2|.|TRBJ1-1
TGTGCCAGCAGTGGGGACATCACTGAAGCTTTCTTT
CASSGDITEAFF
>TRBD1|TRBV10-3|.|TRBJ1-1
TGTGCCATCAGGAACGACAGGGTCCGCGAGGGTGAAGCTTTCTTT
CAIRNDRVREGEAFF
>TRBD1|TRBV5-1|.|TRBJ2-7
TGCGCCAGCAGATCCACCCGGGACAGGGCCTACGAGCAGTACTTC
CASRSTRDRAYEQYF
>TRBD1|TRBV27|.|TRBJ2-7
TGTGCCAGCAGTCCGGGACAGTGGGGCTACGAGCAGTACTTC
CASSPGQWGYEQYF